Presented here are 3 T cell receptor beta chains from one specimen sequenced in a study of CXCR3-negative and CXCR3-positive naive CD8 T cells. The antigens these receptors bind are not known. TRB cDNA libraries were made by UMI-labeled 5' RACE. From the 5' RACE reads, TCRdb lists one entry per CDR3 protein and no DNA. In all, the sample yields under 150,000 distinct CDR3 sequences. Points from the study as a whole: A higher hydrophobicity marked the TRB CDR3s of CXCR3-positive naive cells versus CXCR3-negative naive cells.

Source material: naive CXCR3+ CD8+ T cells from blood. Subset denoted: CD45RO-CCR7+CD27+CD95- naive CD8+ T cells expressing CXCR3 (TNR3+). All receptors derive from a human donor in good health. Some clones in this sample may be carry-over from other donors' samples.

This chain joins TRBV4-1 and TRBJ1-1. CDR3 length equals 15 residues. Germline V gene sequence: CDR1 MGHRA, CDR2 YSYEKL. CDR3 in amino acids: CASSQGSGRDTEAFF.

The chain joins TRBV27 to TRBJ1-1; TCRdb names TRBD1, which stays unverified in the absence of DNA. The germline gives CDR1 MNHEY, CDR2 SMNVEV (reference sequence). The CDR3 length is 12 residues. The CDR3 protein is CASSQVGREAFF.

This chain uses TRBV29-1 with TRBJ2-7; TCRdb's D gene call, TRBD1, goes unchecked for lack of DNA. The germline V gene has CDR1 SQVTM and CDR2 ANQGSEA. The CDR3 runs 14 residues. CDR3 residues: CSVEGDRVAYEQYF.